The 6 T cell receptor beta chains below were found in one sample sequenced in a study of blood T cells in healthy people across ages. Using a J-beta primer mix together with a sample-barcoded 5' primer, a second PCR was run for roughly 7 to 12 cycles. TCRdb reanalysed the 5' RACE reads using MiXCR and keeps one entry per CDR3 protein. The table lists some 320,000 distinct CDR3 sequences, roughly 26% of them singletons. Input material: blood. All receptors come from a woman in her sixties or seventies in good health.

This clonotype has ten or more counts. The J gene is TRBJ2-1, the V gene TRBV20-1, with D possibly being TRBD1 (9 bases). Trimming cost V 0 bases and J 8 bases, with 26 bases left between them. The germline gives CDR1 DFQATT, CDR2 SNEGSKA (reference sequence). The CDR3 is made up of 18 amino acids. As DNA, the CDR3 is TGCAGTGCTAGAGATTCGGGGGGGTCGGGACAGGGTCAATATGAGCAGTTCTTC. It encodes CSARDSGGSGQGQYEQFF.

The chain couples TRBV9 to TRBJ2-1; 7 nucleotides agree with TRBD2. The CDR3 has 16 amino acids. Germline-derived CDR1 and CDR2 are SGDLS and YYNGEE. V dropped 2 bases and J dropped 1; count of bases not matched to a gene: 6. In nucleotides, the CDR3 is TGTGCCAGCAGCGTCGGCGGGAGTACTTCCTACAATGAGCAGTTCTTC. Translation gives CASSVGGSTSYNEQFF.

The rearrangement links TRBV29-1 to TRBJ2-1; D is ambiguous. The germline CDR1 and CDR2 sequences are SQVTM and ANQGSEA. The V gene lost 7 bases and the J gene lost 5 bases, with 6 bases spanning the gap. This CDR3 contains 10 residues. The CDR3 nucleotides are TGCAGCGGAAGGCACAATGAGCAGTTCTTC. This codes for CSGRHNEQFF.

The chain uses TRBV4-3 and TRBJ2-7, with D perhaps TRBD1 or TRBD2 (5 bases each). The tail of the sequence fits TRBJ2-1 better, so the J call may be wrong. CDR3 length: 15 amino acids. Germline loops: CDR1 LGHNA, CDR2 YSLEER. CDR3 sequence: CASSQGSAGRNEQFF. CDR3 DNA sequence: TGCGCCAGCAGCCAAGGTAGCGCAGGGCGCAATGAGCAGTTCTTC.

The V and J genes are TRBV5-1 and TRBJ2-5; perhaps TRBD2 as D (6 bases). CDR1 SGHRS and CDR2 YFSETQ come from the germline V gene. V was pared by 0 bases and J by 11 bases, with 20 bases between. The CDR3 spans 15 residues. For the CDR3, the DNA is TGCGCCAGCAGCTTGGGTGGTCTCATCGGGGGTGAGCAGTACTTC. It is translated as CASSLGGLIGGEQYF.

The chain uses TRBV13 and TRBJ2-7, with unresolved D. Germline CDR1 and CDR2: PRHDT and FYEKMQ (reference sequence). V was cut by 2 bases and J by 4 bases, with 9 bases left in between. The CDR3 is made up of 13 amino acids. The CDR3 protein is CASSLKSGYEQYF. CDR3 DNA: TGTGCCAGCAGCTTAAAGAGTGGGTACGAGCAGTACTTC.